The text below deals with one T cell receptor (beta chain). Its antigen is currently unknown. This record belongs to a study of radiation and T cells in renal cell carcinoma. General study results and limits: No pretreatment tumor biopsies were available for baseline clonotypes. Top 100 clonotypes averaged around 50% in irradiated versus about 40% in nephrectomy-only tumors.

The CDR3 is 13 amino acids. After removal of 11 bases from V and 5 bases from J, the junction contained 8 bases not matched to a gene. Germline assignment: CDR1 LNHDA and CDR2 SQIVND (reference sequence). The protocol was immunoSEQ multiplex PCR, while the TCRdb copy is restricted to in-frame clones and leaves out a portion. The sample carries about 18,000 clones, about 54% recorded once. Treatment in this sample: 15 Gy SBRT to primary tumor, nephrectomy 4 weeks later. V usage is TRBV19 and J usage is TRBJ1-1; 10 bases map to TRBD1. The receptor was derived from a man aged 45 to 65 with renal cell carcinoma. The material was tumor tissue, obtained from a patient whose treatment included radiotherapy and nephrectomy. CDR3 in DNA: TGTGCCTCCCAGGACAGGGGGTGGACTGAAGCTTTCTTT. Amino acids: CASQDRGWTEAFF.